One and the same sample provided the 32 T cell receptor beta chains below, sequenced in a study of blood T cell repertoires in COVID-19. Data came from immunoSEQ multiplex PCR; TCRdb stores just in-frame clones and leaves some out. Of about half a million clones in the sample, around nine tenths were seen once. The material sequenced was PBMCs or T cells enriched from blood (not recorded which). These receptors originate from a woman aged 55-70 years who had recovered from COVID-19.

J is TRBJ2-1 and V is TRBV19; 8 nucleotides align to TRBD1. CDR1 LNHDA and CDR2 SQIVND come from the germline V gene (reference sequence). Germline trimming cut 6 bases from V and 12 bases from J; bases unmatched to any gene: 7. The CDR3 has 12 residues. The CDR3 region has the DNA TGTGCCAGTAGGGACAGGGCCCGGAGGCAGTTCTTC. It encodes CASRDRARRQFF.

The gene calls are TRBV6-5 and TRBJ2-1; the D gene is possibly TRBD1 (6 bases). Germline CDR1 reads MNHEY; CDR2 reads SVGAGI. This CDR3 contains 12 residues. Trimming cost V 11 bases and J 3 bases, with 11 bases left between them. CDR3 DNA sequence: TGTGCCTGCTGGACAGTCTACAATGAGCAGTTCTTC. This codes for CACWTVYNEQFF.

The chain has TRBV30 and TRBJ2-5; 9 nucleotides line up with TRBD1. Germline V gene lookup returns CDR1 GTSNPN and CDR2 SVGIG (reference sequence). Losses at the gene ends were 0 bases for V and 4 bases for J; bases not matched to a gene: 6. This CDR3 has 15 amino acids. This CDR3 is CAWSVRLTGGETQYF. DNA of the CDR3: TGTGCCTGGAGTGTACGTCTGACAGGGGGAGAGACCCAGTACTTC.

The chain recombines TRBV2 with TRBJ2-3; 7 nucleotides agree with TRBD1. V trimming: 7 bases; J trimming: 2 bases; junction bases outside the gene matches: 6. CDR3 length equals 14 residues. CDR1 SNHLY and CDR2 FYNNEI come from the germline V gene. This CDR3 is CASKIGGLTDTQYF. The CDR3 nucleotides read TGTGCCAGCAAGATAGGGGGCCTCACAGATACGCAGTATTTT. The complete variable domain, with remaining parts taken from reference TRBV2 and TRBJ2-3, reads EPEVTQTPSHQVTQMGQEVILRCVPISNHLYFYWYRQILGQKVEFLVSFYNNEISEKSEIFDDQFSVERPDGSNFTLKIRSTKLEDSAMYFCASKIGGLTDTQYFGPGTRLTVL.

The CDR3 sequence: CASTPTGAGELFF. CDR3 DNA: TGTGCCAGTACTCCCACAGGGGCCGGGGAGCTGTTTTTT. The rearrangement uses TRBV19 and TRBJ2-2, with 7 nucleotides matching TRBD1. V trimming: 7 bases; J trimming: 6 bases; junction bases outside the gene matches: 5. CDR3 length equals 13 residues. The germline V gene encodes CDR1 LNHDA and CDR2 SQIVND (reference sequence).

CDR3 nucleotide sequence: TGTGCCAGCAGTGGACAGGGGACCGGGGAGCTGTTTTTT. This gives the protein CASSGQGTGELFF. J is TRBJ2-2 and V is TRBV6-4; 8 positions agree with TRBD1. Germline V CDR1 and CDR2: MRHNA, SNTAGT. The CDR3 contains 13 residues. V shed 4 bases and J 5 bases; nucleotides not matched to a gene: 0.

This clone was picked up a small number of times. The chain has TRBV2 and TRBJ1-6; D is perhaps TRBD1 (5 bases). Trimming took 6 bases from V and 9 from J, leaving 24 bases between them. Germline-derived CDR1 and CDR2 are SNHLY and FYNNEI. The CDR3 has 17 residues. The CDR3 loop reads CASSPVGLDTSSSPLHF. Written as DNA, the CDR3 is TGTGCCAGCAGCCCCGTAGGGCTGGACACGTCCTCTTCACCCCTCCACTTT.

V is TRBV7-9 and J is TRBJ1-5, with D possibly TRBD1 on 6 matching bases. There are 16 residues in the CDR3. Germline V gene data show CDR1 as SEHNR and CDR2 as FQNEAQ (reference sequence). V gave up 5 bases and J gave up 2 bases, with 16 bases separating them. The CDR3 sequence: CASSPQSNRGNQPQHF. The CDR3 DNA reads TGTGCCAGCAGCCCCCAAAGCAACAGGGGCAATCAGCCCCAGCATTTT. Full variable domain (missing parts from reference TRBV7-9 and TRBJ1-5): DTGVSQNPRHKITKRGQNVTFRCDPISEHNRLYWYRQTLGQGPEFLTYFQNEAQLEKSRLLSDRFSAERPKGSFSTLEIQRTEQGDSAMYLCASSPQSNRGNQPQHFGDGTRLSIL.

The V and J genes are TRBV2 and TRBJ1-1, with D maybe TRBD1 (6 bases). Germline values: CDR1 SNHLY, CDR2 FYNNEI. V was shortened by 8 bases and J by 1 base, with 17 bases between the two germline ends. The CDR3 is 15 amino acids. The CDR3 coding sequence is TGTGCCAGCCATGGACAGTCGAACAGGAACACTGAAGCTTTCTTT. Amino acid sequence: CASHGQSNRNTEAFF.

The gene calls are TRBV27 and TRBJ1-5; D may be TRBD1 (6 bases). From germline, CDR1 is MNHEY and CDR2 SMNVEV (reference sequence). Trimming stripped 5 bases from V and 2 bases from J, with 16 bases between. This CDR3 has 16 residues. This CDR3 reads CASSSTTGSRNQPQHF. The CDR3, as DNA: TGTGCCAGCAGTAGTACCACAGGGAGCCGCAATCAGCCCCAGCATTTT.

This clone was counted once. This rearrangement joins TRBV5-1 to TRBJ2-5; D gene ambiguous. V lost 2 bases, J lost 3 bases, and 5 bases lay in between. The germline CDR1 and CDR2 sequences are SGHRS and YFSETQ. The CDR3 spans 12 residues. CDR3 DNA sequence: TGCGCCAGCAGCTTCGCGGAAGAGACCCAGTACTTC. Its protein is CASSFAEETQYF.

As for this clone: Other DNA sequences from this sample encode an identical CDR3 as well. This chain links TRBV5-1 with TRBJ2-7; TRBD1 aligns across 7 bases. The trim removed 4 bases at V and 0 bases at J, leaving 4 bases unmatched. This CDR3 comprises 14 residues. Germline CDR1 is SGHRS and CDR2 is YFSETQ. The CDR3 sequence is CASSLQGSSYEQYF. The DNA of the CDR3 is TGCGCCAGCAGCCTACAGGGGAGCTCCTACGAGCAGTACTTC.

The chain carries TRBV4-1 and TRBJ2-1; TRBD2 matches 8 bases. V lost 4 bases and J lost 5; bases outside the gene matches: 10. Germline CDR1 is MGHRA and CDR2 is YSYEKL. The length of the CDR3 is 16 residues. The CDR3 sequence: CASSPVGRGTNNEQFF. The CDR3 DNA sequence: TGCGCCAGCAGCCCCGTCGGGAGGGGGACCAACAATGAGCAGTTCTTC.

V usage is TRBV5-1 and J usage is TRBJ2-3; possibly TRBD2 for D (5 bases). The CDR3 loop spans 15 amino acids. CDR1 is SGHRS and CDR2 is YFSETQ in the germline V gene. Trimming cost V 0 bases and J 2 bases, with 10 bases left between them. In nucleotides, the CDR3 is TGCGCCAGCAGCTTGGCGGCGACTAACACAGATACGCAGTATTTT. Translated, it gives CASSLAATNTDTQYF. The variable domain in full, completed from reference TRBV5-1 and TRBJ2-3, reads KAGVTQTPRYLIKTRGQQVTLSCSPISGHRSVSWYQQTPGQGLQFLFEYFSETQRNKGNFPGRFSGRQFSNSRSEMNVSTLELGDSALYLCASSLAATNTDTQYFGPGTRLTVL.

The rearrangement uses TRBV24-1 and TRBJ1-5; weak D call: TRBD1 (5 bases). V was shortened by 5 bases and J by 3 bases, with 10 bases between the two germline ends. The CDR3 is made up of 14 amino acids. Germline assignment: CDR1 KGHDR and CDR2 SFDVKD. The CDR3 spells CATSVATVNQPQHF. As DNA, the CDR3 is TGTGCCACCAGTGTCGCGACAGTCAATCAGCCCCAGCATTTT.

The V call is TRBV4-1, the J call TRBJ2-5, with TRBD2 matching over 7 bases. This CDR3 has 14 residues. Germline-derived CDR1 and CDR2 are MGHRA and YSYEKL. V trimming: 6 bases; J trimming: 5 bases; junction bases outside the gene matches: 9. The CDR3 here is CASSQNEGGETQYF. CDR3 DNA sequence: TGCGCCAGCAGTCAAAATGAGGGAGGGGAGACCCAGTACTTC.

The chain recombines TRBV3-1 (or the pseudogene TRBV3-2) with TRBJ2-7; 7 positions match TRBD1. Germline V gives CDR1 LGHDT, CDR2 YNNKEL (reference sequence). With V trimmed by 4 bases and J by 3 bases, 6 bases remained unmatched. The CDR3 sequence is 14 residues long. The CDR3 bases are TGTGCCAGCAGCCCCCGGGACAGAATCTACGAGCAGTACTTC. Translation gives CASSPRDRIYEQYF.

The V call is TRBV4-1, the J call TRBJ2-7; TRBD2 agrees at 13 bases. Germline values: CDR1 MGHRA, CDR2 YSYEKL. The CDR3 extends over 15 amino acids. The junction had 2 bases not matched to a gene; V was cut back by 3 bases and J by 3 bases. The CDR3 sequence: CASSQGLAGYYEQYF. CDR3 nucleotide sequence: TGCGCCAGCAGCCAGGGACTAGCGGGGTACTACGAGCAGTACTTC.

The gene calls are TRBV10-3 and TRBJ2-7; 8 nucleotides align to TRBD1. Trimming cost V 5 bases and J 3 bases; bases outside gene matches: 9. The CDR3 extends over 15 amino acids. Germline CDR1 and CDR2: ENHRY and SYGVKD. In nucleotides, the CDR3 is TGTGCCATCAGTAACGGACAGGGTTACCTCTACGAGCAGTACGTC. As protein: CAISNGQGYLYEQYV.

CDR3 nucleotide sequence: TGTGCCAGCAGTTTATCAGGGGCGCTCACTGAAGCTTTCTTT. Its protein product is CASSLSGALTEAFF. V is TRBV28 and J is TRBJ1-1; TRBD1 might be the D (6 bases). The CDR3 is made up of 14 amino acids. Between the trimmed V and J ends, which lost 1 base and 4 bases, there was a span of 10 bases. The germline gives CDR1 MDHEN, CDR2 SYDVKM.

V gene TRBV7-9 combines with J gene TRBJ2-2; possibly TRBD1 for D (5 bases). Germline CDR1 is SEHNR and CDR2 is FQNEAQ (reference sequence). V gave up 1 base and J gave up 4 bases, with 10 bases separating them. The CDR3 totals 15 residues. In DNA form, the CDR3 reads TGTGCCAGCAGCTTAGACATAACAGGCACCGGGGAGCTGTTTTTT. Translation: CASSLDITGTGELFF.

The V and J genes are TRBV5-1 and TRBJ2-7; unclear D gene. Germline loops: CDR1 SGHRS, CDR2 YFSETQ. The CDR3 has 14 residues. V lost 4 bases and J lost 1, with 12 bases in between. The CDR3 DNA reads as TGCGCCAGCAGCCTAGAGGCGAGATCCTACGAGCAGTACTTC. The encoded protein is CASSLEARSYEQYF.

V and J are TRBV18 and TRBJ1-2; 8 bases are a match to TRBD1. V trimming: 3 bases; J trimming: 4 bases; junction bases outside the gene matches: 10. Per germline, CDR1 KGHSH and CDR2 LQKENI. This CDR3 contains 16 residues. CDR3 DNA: TGTGCCAGCTCACCCGGGACAGGAGTGTCGAGCTATGGCTACACCTTC. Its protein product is CASSPGTGVSSYGYTF.

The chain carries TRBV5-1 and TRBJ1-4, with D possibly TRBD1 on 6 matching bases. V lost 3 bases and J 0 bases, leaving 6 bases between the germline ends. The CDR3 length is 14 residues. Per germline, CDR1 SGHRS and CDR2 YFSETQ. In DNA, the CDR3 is TGCGCCAGCAGCTCAGGGGCAACTAATGAAAAACTGTTTTTT. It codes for CASSSGATNEKLFF.

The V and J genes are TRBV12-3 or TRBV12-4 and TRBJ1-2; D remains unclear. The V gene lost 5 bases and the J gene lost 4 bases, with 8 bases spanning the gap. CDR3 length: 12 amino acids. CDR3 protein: CASSAGSYGYTF. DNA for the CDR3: TGTGCCAGCAGTGCGGGCAGCTATGGCTACACCTTC.

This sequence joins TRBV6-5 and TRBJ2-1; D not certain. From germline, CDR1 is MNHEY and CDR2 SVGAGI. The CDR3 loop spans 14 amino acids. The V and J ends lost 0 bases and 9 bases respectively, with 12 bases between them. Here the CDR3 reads CASSYSAMSVEQFF. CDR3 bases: TGTGCCAGCAGTTACTCGGCCATGTCAGTTGAGCAGTTCTTC.

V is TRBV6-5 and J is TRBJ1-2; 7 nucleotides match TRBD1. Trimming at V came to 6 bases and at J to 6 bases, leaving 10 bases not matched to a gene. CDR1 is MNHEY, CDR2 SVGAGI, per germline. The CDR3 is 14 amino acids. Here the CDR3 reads CASRSPTGRHGYTF. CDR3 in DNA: TGTGCCAGCAGGTCCCCGACAGGGCGGCATGGCTACACCTTC.

The CDR3 sequence is CASKPGTGGAGNEKLFF. The CDR3 DNA follows: TGTGCCAGCAAACCAGGGACAGGGGGCGCAGGTAATGAAAAACTGTTTTTT. V and J are TRBV6-4 and TRBJ1-4; 12 nucleotides line up with TRBD1. CDR1 is MRHNA and CDR2 is SNTAGT in the germline V gene. The CDR3 is 17 residues long. The V segment lost 7 bases and the J segment 4 bases; nucleotides outside the gene matches: 10.

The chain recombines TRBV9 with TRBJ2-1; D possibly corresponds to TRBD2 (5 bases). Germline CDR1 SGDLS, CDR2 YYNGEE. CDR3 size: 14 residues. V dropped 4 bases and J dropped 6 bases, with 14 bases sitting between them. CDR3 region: CASSFASGSNEQFF. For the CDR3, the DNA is TGTGCCAGCAGCTTCGCTTCGGGGAGCAATGAGCAGTTCTTC.

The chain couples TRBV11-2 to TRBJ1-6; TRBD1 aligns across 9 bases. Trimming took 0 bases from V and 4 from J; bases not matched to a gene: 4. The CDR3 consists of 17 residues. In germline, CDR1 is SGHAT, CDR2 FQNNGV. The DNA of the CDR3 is TGTGCCAGCAGCTTAGATCAGACAGGGGGATATAATTCACCCCTCCACTTT. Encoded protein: CASSLDQTGGYNSPLHF.

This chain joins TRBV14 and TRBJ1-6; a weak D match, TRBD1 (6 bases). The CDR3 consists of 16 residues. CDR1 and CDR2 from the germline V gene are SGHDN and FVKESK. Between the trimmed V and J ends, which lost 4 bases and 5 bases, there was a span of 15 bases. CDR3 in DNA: TGTGCCAGCAGCCCGGTGGGGCAGGGGCATAATTCACCCCTCCACTTT. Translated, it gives CASSPVGQGHNSPLHF.

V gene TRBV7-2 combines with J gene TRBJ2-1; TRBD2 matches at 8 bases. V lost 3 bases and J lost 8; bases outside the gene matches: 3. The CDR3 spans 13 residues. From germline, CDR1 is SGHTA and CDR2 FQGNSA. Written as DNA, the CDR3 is TGTGCCAGCAGCTTTAGAGCGGGGGATGAGCAGTTCTTC. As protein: CASSFRAGDEQFF.